The 13 T cell receptor beta chains listed next were all sequenced from one sample in a study of cytomegalovirus exposure and HLA in healthy donors. Use of 60 Vbeta and 13 Jbeta primers characterized the PCR. TCRdb's table, derived via immunoSEQ multiplex PCR, lists solely in-frame clones and lacks some. The data contain about 150,000 clones, about three quarters of them seen just once; the ten biggest clones take up about 1.3%. The sample was PBMCs. Receptors originate from a man in his late teens or twenties in good health and CMV-seronegative.

The genes are TRBV7-2 and TRBJ2-7; 11 bases agree with TRBD2. The germline V gene encodes CDR1 SGHTA and CDR2 FQGNSA. V shed 6 bases and J 3 bases; nucleotides not matched to a gene: 10. The CDR3 consists of 16 residues. The CDR3 here is CASSGTGTSGRYEQYF. CDR3 nucleotide sequence: TGTGCCAGCAGTGGGACCGGGACTAGCGGCCGCTACGAGCAGTACTTC.

This clone came up a few times. The rearrangement uses TRBV19 and TRBJ2-4, with D perhaps matching TRBD2 (6 bases). The V end lost 4 bases, the J end lost 7 bases, and 11 bases lay between the germline ends. Germline loops: CDR1 LNHDA, CDR2 SQIVND (reference sequence). The CDR3 is made up of 13 amino acids. The CDR3 nucleotides are TGTGCCAGTAGTACCCACGGAGGGAACATTCAGTACTTC. Its translation is CASSTHGGNIQYF.

The chain is built from TRBV7-2 and TRBJ1-2; D remains ambiguous. Germline CDR1 is SGHTA and CDR2 is FQGNSA. This CDR3 is 12 amino acids long. Trimming took off 3 bases at V and 13 bases at J, with 15 bases between the two ends. This chain's CDR3 is CASSFNQEERTF. In DNA form, the CDR3 reads TGTGCCAGCAGCTTTAACCAGGAGGAGCGCACCTTC.

This chain uses TRBV4-3 with TRBJ2-7, with a possible D match to TRBD2 (6 bases). This CDR3 has 16 amino acids. Germline V gene sequence: CDR1 LGHNA, CDR2 YSLEER. Trimming stripped 4 bases from V and 3 bases from J, with 19 bases between. CDR3 nucleotide sequence: TGCGCCAGCAGCCCAAGTACTTCGGGGGAGTACTACGAGCAGTACTTC. It codes for CASSPSTSGEYYEQYF.

The chain carries TRBV5-6 and TRBJ2-3; TRBD1 matches 10 bases. V was pared by 9 bases and J by 8 bases, with 12 bases of the junction left unmatched. Germline V gives CDR1 SGHDT, CDR2 YYEEEE. The CDR3 consists of 14 residues. The CDR3 coding sequence is TGTGCCACCTCGGGACAGGGGCCCCAAGTTACGCAGTATTTT. This codes for CATSGQGPQVTQYF. Drawing the rest from reference TRBV5-6 and TRBJ2-3, the complete variable domain is DAGVTQSPTHLIKTRGQQVTLRCSPKSGHDTVSWYQQALGQGPQFIFQYYEEEERQRGNFPDRFSGHQFPNYSSELNVNALLLGDSALYLCATSGQGPQVTQYFGPGTRLTVL.

The rearrangement uses TRBV7-9 and TRBJ1-1; 7 positions agree with TRBD1. Germline CDR1 SEHNR, CDR2 FQNEAQ (reference sequence). The CDR3 is 14 amino acids. V lost 5 bases and J lost 8; bases outside the gene matches: 11. This CDR3 is CASSRRQGGGEAFF. CDR3 sequence (DNA): TGTGCCAGCAGCCGTCGACAGGGTGGCGGCGAAGCTTTCTTT. The full variable domain, in which reference TRBV7-9 and TRBJ1-1 provide the parts outside the CDR3, is DTGVSQNPRHKITKRGQNVTFRCDPISEHNRLYWYRQTLGQGPEFLTYFQNEAQLEKSRLLSDRFSAERPKGSFSTLEIQRTEQGDSAMYLCASSRRQGGGEAFFGQGTRLTVV.

The CDR3 loop reads CASRGQGASHEQYF. In nucleotides, the CDR3 is TGTGCCAGCAGGGGACAGGGGGCGAGTCACGAGCAGTACTTC. The chain combines TRBV6-6 with TRBJ2-7; 12 positions agree with TRBD1. The CDR3 is 14 residues long. Looked up from germline, CDR1 is MNHNY and CDR2 is SVGAGI (reference sequence). After removal of 6 bases from V and 5 bases from J, the junction contained 5 bases not matched to a gene.

The CDR3 loop is CDRGGTYEQYF. Here the CDR3 DNA reads TGTGACAGAGGGGGAACCTACGAGCAGTACTTC. This chain links TRBV19 with TRBJ2-7; D perhaps matches TRBD1 (6 bases). Germline loops: CDR1 LNHDA, CDR2 SQIVND (reference sequence). This CDR3 comprises 11 residues.

This clone appeared once. J is TRBJ1-4 and V is TRBV28; 7 nucleotides match TRBD1. Germline V CDR1 and CDR2: MDHEN, SYDVKM. This CDR3 is 12 amino acids long. The ends lost 9 bases at V and 8 bases at J; junction bases unmatched: 6. CDR3 protein: CASGTAAEKLFF. The CDR3 DNA sequence: TGTGCCAGTGGGACAGCAGCCGAAAAACTGTTTTTT.

The chain combines TRBV9 with TRBJ1-1, with a weak D call TRBD1 (5 bases). V lost 0 bases to trimming and J lost 4 bases, with 10 bases between them. The germline CDR1 and CDR2 sequences are SGDLS and YYNGEE. CDR3 length: 14 amino acids. The CDR3 DNA reads as TGTGCCAGCAGCGTAGGGGGCCCGGGCACTGAAGCTTTCTTT. Translation: CASSVGGPGTEAFF.

This rearrangement joins TRBV5-1 to TRBJ1-1; 8 positions match TRBD1. Germline V CDR1 and CDR2: SGHRS, YFSETQ. The V gene end was trimmed by 4 bases and the J gene end by 3 bases; junction bases not matched to a gene: 2. The CDR3 has 13 residues. CDR3 in DNA: TGCGCCAGCAGCACACAGGGGGACACTGAAGCTTTCTTT. Its protein product is CASSTQGDTEAFF.

The chain carries TRBV19 and TRBJ2-7; weak D call: TRBD2 (5 bases). V was cut by 1 base and J by 1 base, with 8 bases left in between. There are 14 residues in the CDR3. The germline V gene has CDR1 LNHDA and CDR2 SQIVND (reference sequence). The CDR3 coding sequence is TGTGCCAGTAGTATAGGAGGACTTTCCTACGAGCAGTACTTC. Protein sequence: CASSIGGLSYEQYF. Full variable domain (rest looked up from reference TRBV19 and TRBJ2-7): DGGITQSPKYLFRKEGQNVTLSCEQNLNHDAMYWYRQDPGQGLRLIYYSQIVNDFQKGDIAEGYSVSREKKESFPLTVTSAQKNPTAFYLCASSIGGLSYEQYFGPGTRLTVT.

V and J are TRBV7-6 and TRBJ2-1; D might be TRBD2 (7 bases). The germline V gene encodes CDR1 SGHVS and CDR2 FNYEAQ. The CDR3 consists of 12 residues. The ends were cut back, 8 bases at V and 10 bases at J, with 15 bases in the middle. In nucleotides, the CDR3 is TGTGCCAGCTCCCACGAGGGGGGGGAGCAGTTCTTC. Amino acid sequence: CASSHEGGEQFF.